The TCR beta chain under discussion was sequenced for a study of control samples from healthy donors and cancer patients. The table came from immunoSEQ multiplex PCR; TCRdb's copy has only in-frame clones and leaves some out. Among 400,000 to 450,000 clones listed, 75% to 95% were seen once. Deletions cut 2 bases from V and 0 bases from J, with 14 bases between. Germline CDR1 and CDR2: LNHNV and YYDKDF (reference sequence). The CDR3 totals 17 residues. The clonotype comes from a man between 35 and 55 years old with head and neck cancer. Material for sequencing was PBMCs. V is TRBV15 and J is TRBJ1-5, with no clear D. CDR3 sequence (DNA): TGTGCCACCAGCAGACTGGTCCCGGCAGATAGCAATCAGCCCCAGCATTTT. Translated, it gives CATSRLVPADSNQPQHF.